This T cell receptor (beta chain) emerged from a study of T cell changes during pregnancy in multiple sclerosis. This clone has a single count. Some clones are missing from TCRdb's copy, which holds only in-frame ones; the method was immunoSEQ multiplex PCR. Of around 60,000 clones in the sample, 96% were seen once. This CDR3 spans 14 amino acids. CDR1 is MNHEY and CDR2 is SMNVEV in the germline V gene (reference sequence). V shed 5 bases, J shed 5 bases, and the junction held 9 bases outside the gene matches. The clonotype was recovered from a female donor with multiple sclerosis, enrolled in a pregnancy study. The sequenced sample was CD8+ T cells from peripheral blood mononuclear cells, obtained after pregnancy. The chain links TRBV27 to TRBJ2-7, with 7 nucleotides matching TRBD2. CDR3 nucleotides: TGTGCCAGCAGTGGTGCGGGCGGGGGAGACGAGCAGTACTTC. Amino acid sequence: CASSGAGGGDEQYF.